The entry below describes one T cell receptor beta chain. Its antigen is still unknown. This sample stems from a study of T cell responses to AZD1222 COVID-19 vaccine. Study details: Whether given at about 4 or about 12 weeks, second doses were pooled. Overall study findings and caveats: Receipt of two AZD1222 doses was followed by a rise in Spike-specific TCR breadth and depth.

Assay used: immunoSEQ multiplex PCR; TCRdb lists only in-frame clones, some missing. The repertoire has 130,000 to 150,000 clones, approximately 89% of them found once; the top ten carry roughly 5.6%. V lost 7 bases and J lost 10, with 14 bases in between. The germline CDR1 and CDR2 sequences are MNHEY and SMNVEV (reference sequence). The CDR3 has 12 amino acids. This clonotype originated in an adult in good health. This sample comprised peripheral blood, obtained on day 0 of AZD1222 vaccination. The rearrangement uses TRBV27 and TRBJ2-1; the D is unclear. The CDR3 DNA is TGTGCCAGCACCTCCGTCGTGCGCGAGCAGTTCTTC. Translated, it gives CASTSVVREQFF.